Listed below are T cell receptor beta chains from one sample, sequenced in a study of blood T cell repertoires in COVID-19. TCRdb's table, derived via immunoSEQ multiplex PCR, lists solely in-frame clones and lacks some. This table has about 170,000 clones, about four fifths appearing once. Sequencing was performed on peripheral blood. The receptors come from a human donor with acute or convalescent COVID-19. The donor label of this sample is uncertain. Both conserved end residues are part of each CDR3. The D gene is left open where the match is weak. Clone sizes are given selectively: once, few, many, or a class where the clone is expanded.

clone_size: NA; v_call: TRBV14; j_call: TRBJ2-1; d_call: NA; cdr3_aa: CASSQTRGGKQFF; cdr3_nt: TGTGCCAGCAGTCAAACCCGGGGTGGGAAGCAGTTCTTC
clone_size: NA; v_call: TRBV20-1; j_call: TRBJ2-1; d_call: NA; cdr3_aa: CSASELPNEQFF; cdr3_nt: TGCAGTGCTAGTGAACTCCCCAATGAGCAGTTCTTC
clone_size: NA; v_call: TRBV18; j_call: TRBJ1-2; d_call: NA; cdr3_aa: CASSPGPGVNGYTF; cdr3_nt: TGTGCCAGCTCACCGGGTCCCGGAGTCAATGGCTACACCTTC
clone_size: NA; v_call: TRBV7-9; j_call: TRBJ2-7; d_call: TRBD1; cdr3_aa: CASSLAGSGQGNEQYF; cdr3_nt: TGTGCCAGCAGCTTAGCGGGGTCGGGACAGGGGAACGAGCAGTACTTC
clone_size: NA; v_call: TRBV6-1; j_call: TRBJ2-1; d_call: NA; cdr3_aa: CASSERLNRERLLTPIYGQFF; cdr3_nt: TGTGCCAGCAGTGAAAGGTTGAACAGGGAAAGACTACTAACCCCTATTTATGGGCAGTTCTTC
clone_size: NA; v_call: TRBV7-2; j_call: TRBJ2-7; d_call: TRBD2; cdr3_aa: CASSGGLANGEQYF; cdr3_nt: TGTGCCAGCAGCGGGGGACTAGCGAACGGCGAGCAGTACTTC
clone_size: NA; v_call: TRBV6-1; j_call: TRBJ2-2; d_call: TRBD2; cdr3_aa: CASSERAGFRGTGELFF; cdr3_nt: TGTGCCAGCAGTGAAAGAGCGGGATTTCGCGGCACCGGGGAGCTGTTTTTT
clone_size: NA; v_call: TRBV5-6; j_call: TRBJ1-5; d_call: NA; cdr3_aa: CASSSGLTSAQPQHF; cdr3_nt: TGTGCCAGCAGCTCCGGACTCACCAGCGCTCAGCCCCAGCATTTT
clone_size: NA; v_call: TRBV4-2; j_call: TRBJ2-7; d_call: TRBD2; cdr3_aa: CASSQPAGAPYEQYF; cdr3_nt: TGTGCCAGCAGCCAGCCAGCGGGAGCCCCCTACGAGCAGTACTTC
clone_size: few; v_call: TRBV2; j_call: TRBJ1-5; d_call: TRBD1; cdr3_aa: CASSGTGPNQPQHF; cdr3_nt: TGTGCCAGCAGTGGGACAGGACCTAATCAGCCCCAGCATTTT
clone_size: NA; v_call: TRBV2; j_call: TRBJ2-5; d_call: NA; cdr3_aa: CASSESETQYF; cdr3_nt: TGTGCCAGCAGTGAGAGTGAGACCCAGTACTTC
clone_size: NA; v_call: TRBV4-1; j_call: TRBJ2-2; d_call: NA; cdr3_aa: CASSQGTYTGELFF; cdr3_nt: TGCGCCAGCAGCCAAGGGACTTACACCGGGGAGCTGTTTTTT
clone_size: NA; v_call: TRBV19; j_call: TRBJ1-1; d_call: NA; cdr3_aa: CASSIEGGVNTEAFF; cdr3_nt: TGTGCCAGTAGTATAGAAGGCGGGGTGAACACTGAAGCTTTCTTT
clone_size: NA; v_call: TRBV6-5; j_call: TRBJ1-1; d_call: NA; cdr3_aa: CASRGGREAFF; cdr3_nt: TGTGCCAGCAGGGGGGGTCGAGAAGCTTTCTTT
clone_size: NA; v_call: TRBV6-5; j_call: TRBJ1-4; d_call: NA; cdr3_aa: CASSYIGLSNEKLFF; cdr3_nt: TGTGCCAGCAGTTACATTGGCCTGTCTAATGAAAAACTGTTTTTT
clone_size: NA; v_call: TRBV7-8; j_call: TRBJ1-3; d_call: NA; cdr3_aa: CASSFSGASLGNTIYF; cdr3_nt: TGTGCCAGCAGCTTCAGCGGGGCTTCCCTTGGAAACACCATATATTTT
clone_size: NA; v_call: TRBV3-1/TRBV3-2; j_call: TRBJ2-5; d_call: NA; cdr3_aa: CASSQGILRETQYF; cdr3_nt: TGTGCCAGCAGCCAAGGTATCTTGCGGGAGACCCAGTACTTC
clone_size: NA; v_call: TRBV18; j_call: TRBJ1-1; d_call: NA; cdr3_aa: CASSGGASGTEAFF; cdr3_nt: TGTGCCAGCTCAGGGGGGGCGTCGGGCACTGAAGCTTTCTTT
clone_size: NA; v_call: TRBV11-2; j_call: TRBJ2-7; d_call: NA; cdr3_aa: CASSLAPQGHEQYF; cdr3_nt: TGTGCCAGCAGCTTAGCTCCCCAGGGTCACGAGCAGTACTTC
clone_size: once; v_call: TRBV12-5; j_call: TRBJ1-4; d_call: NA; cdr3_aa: CASGPPGGKLFF; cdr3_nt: TGTGCTAGTGGTCCTCCGGGAGGAAAGCTGTTTTTT
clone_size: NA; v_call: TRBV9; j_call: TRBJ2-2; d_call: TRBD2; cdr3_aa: CASSVQAGTTNTGELFF; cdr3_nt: TGTGCCAGCAGCGTGCAAGCCGGGACTACTAACACCGGGGAGCTGTTTTTT
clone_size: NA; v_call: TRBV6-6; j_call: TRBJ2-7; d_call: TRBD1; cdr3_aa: CASSWDGTAEQYF; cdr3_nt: TGTGCCAGCAGTTGGGATGGGACAGCTGAGCAGTACTTC
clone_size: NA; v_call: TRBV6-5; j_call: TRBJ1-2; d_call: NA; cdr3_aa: CASSPGYGYTF; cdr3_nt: TGTGCCAGCAGCCCAGGGTATGGCTACACCTTC
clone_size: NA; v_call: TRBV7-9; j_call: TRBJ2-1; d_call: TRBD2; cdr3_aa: CASSFGSGSYNEQFF; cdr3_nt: TGTGCCAGCAGCTTTGGTAGCGGGAGTTACAATGAGCAGTTCTTC
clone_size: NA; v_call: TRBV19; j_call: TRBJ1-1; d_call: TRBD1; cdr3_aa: CASSIEQGAPNTEAFF; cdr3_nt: TGTGCCAGTAGTATAGAACAGGGGGCACCGAACACTGAAGCTTTCTTT
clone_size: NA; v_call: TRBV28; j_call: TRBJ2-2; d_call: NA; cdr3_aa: CASSSDRQGPGELFF; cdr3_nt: TGTGCCAGCAGTTCCGACAGACAAGGGCCAGGGGAGCTGTTTTTT
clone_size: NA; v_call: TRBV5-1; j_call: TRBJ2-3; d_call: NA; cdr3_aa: CASSLLSTISSTDTQYF; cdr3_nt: TGCGCCAGCAGCTTACTAAGCACTATTTCTAGCACAGATACGCAGTATTTT
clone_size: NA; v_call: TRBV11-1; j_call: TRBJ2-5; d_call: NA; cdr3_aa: CASSSREDRETQYF; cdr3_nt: TGTGCCAGCAGCTCCAGGGAAGATCGGGAGACCCAGTACTTC
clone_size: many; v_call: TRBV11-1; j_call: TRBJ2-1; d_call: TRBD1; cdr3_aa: CASSLDGTGHNEQFF; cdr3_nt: TGTGCCAGCAGCTTAGACGGGACAGGCCACAATGAGCAGTTCTTC
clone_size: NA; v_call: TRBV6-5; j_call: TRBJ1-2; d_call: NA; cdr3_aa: CASSPPRTSTYGYTF; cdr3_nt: TGTGCCAGCAGTCCACCGAGAACCTCCACCTATGGCTACACCTTC
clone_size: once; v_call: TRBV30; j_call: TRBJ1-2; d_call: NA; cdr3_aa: CAWSVLRDFRYNYGYTF; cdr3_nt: TGTGCCTGGAGTGTACTCCGGGACTTTCGATATAACTATGGCTACACCTTC
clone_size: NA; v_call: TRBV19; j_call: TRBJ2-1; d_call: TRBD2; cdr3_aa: CASSGRDPSGYNEQFF; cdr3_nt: TGTGCCAGTAGTGGACGCGACCCTAGCGGTTACAATGAGCAGTTCTTC
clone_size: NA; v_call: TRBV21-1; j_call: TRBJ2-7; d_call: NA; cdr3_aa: CASRGRSFSYEQYF; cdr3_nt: TGTGCCAGCCGGGGAAGATCCTTCTCCTACGAGCAGTACTTC
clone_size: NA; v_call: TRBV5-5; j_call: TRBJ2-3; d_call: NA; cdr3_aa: CASSLGGGRTDTQYF; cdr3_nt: TGTGCCAGCAGCTTGGGCGGGGGCCGCACAGATACGCAGTATTTT
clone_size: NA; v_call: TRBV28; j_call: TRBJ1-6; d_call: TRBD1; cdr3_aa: CASSFSRGLYNSPLHF; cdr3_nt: TGTGCCAGCAGTTTCTCCAGGGGGCTCTATAATTCACCCCTCCACTTT
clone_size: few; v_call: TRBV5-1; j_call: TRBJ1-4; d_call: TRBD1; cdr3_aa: CASSGGQGGNEKLFF; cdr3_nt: TGCGCCAGCAGCGGAGGACAGGGGGGTAATGAAAAACTGTTTTTT
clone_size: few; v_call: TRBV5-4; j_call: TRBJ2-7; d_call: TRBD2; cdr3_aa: CASSVGSSGPSYEQYF; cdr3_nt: TGTGCCAGCAGCGTTGGGTCTAGCGGGCCTTCCTACGAGCAGTACTTC
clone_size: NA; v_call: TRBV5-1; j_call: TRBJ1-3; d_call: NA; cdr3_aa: CASSLGTALKGNTIYF; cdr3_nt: TGCGCCAGCAGCTTGGGGACAGCCCTTAAAGGAAACACCATATATTTT
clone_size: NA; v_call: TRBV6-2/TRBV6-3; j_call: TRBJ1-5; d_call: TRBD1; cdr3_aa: CASSYGQGRYQPQHF; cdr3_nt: TGTGCCAGCAGTTACGGACAGGGTCGTTATCAGCCCCAGCATTTT
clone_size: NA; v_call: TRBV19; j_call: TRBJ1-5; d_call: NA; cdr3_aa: CASLGAEGRSNQPQHF; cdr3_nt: TGTGCCAGTTTAGGGGCCGAAGGTAGGAGCAATCAGCCCCAGCATTTT
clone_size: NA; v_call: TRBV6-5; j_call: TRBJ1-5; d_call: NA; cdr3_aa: CASSRQVDGGPQHF; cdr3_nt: TGTGCCAGCAGTCGACAGGTGGATGGTGGGCCCCAGCATTTT